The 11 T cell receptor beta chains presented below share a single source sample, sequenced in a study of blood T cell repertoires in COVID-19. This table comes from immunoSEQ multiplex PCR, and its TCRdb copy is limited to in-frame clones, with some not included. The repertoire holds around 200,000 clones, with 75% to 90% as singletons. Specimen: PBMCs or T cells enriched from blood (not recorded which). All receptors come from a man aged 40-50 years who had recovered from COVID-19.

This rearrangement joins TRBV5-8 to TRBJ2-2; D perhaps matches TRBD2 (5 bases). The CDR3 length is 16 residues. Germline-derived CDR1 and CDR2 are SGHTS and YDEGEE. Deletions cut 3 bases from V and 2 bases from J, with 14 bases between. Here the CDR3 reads CASSSGISRNTGELFF. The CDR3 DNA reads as TGTGCCAGCAGCTCCGGGATCTCGCGAAACACCGGGGAGCTGTTTTTT.

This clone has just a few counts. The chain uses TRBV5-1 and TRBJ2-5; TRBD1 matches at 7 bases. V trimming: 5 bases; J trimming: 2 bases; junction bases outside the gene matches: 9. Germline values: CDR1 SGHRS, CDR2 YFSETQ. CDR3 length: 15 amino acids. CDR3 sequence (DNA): TGCGCCAGCAGTCGACAGGGAGCGTTACAAGAGACCCAGTACTTC. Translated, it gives CASSRQGALQETQYF.

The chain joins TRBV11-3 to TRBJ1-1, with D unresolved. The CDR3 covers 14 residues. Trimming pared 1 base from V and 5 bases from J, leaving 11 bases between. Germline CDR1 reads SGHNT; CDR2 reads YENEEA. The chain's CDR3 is CASSLAGMYTEAFF. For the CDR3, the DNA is TGTGCCAGCAGCTTAGCCGGGATGTATACTGAAGCTTTCTTT.

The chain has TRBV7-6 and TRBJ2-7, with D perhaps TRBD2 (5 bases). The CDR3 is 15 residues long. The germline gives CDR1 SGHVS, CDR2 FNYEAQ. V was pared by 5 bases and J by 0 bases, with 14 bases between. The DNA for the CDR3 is TGTGCCAGCAGCCGGGCCCTCGGAGGCTCCTACGAGCAGTACTTC. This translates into CASSRALGGSYEQYF. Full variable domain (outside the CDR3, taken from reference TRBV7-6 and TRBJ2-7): GAGVSQSPRYKVTKRGQDVALRCDPISGHVSLYWYRQALGQGPEFLTYFNYEAQQDKSGLPNDRFSAERPEGSISTLTIQRTEQRDSAMYRCASSRALGGSYEQYFGPGTRLTVT.

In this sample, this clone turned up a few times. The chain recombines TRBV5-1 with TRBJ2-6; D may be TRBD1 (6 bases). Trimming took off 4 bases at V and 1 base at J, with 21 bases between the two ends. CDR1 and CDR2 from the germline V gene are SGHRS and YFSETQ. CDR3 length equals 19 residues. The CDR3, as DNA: TGCGCCAGCAGCGGAAATATCAGGGGTCTCCGGTCTGGGGCCAACGTCCTGACTTTC. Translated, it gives CASSGNIRGLRSGANVLTF.

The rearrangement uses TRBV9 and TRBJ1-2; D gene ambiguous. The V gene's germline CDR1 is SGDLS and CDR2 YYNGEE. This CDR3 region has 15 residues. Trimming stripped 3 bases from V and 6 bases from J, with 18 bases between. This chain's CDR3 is CASSETSRALDGYTF. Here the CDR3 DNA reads TGTGCCAGCAGCGAGACGTCGCGGGCCCTAGATGGCTACACCTTC.

The CDR3 loop reads CATDRQGYEQYF. The CDR3 nucleotides read TGTGCCACCGATAGACAGGGTTACGAGCAGTACTTC. The J gene is TRBJ2-7, the V gene TRBV28; 7 bases map to TRBD1. The CDR3 length is 12 residues. Germline V gene lookup returns CDR1 MDHEN and CDR2 SYDVKM. With V trimmed by 10 bases and J by 4 bases, 7 bases remained unmatched.

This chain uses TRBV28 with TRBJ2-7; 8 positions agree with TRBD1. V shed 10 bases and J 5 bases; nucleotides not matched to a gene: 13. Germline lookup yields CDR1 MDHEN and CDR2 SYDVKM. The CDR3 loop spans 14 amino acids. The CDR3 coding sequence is TGTGCCATCCACGGACAGGGTGCTAGTGACGAGCAGTACTTC. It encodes CAIHGQGASDEQYF.

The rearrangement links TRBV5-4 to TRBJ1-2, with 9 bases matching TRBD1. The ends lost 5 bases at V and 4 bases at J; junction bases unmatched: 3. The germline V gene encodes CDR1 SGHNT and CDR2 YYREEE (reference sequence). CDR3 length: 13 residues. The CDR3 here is CASRADRGYGYTF. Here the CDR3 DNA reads TGTGCCAGCAGGGCGGACAGGGGCTATGGCTACACCTTC.

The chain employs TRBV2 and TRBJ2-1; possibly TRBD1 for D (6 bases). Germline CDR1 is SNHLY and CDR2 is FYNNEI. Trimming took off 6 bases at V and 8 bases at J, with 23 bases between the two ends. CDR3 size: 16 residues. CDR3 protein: CASRTPSVSRGDEQFF. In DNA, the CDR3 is TGTGCCAGCAGAACACCGTCGGTCTCCAGGGGCGATGAGCAGTTCTTC.

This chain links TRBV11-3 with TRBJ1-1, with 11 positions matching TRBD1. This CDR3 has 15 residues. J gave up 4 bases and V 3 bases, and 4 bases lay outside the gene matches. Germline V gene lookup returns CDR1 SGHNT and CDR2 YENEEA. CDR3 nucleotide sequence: TGTGCCAGCAGCTTTGGGACAGGGGGTAGCACTGAAGCTTTCTTT. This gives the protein CASSFGTGGSTEAFF.